This TCR beta chain was retrieved from a study of cytomegalovirus exposure and HLA in healthy donors. In the case of this clone: Its antigen is undetermined.

CDR1 is MNHNY and CDR2 is SVGAGI in the germline V gene (reference sequence). This CDR3 comprises 13 residues. Trimming cost V 0 bases and J 5 bases, with 7 bases left between them. Study-wide points: TCR association rates varied by HLA locus in a later analysis, with DRB1 highest and HLA-C lowest.

Both 60 Vbeta primers and 13 Jbeta primers went into the PCR. TCRdb keeps only in-frame clones here, not all; method: immunoSEQ multiplex PCR. The table lists 100,000 or so clones, around 80% of them singletons. The sequencing input was PBMCs. This chain connects TRBV6-6 to TRBJ1-1; D perhaps matches TRBD1 (6 bases). The sequence derives from a female donor in good health and CMV-seronegative. CDR3 loop: CASSYSGGTEAFF. Written as DNA, the CDR3 is TGTGCCAGCAGTTACTCAGGGGGAACTGAAGCTTTCTTT.